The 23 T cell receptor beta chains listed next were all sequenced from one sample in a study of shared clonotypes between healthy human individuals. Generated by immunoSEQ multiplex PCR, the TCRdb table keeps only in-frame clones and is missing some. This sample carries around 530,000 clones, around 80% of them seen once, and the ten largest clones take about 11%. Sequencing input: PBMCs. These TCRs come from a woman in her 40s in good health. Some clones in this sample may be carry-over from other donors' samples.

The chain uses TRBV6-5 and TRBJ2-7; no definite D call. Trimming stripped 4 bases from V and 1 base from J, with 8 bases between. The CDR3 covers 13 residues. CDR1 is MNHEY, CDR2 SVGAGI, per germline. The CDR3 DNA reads TGTGCCAGCAGTTGGGGAAGGTCCTACGAGCAGTACTTC. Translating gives CASSWGRSYEQYF.

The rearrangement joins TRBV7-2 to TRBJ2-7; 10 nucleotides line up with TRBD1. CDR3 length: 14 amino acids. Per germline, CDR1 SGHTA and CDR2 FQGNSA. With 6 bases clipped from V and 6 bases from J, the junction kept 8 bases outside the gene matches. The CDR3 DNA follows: TGTGCCAGCAGGACCGACAGGGGGCACGGCGAGCAGTACTTC. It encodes CASRTDRGHGEQYF. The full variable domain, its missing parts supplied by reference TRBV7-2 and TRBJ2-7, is GAGVSQSPSNKVTEKGKDVELRCDPISGHTALYWYRQSLGQGLEFLIYFQGNSAPDKSGLPSDRFSAERTGGSVSTLTIQRTQQEDSAVYLCASRTDRGHGEQYFGPGTRLTVT.

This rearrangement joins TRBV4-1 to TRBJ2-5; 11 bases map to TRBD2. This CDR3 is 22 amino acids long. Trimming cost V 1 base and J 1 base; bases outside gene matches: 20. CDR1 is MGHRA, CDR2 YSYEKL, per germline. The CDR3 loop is CASSQVSTFGLAGGLLQETQYF. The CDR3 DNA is TGCGCCAGCAGCCAAGTGTCTACCTTTGGGCTAGCGGGAGGACTCCTCCAAGAGACCCAGTACTTC.

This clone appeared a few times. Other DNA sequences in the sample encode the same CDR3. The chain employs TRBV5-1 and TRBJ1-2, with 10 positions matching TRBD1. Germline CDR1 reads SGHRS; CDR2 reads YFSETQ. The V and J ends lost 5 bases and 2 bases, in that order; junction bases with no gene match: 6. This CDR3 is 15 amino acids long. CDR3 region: CASRLRDRGNYGYTF. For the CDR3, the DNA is TGCGCCAGCAGACTAAGGGACAGGGGAAACTATGGCTACACCTTC.

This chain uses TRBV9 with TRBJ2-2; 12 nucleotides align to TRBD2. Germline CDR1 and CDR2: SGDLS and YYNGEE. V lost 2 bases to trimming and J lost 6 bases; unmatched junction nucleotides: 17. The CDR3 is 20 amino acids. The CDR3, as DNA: TGTGCCAGCAGCGTGAGGGAAGGGCTGGGGCTAGCGGGAGGGCCCGGGGAGCTGTTTTTT. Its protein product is CASSVREGLGLAGGPGELFF.

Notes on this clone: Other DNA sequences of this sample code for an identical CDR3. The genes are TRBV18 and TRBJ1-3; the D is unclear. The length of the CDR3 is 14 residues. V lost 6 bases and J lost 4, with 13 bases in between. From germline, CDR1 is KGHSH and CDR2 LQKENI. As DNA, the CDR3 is TGTGCCAGCTCGCCCCCTCTCTCCGGAAACACCATATATTTT. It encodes CASSPPLSGNTIYF.

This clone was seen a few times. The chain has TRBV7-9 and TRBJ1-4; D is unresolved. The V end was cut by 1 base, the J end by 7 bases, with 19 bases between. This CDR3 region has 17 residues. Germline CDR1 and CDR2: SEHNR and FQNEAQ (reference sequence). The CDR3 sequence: CASSLGRSALVGEKLFF. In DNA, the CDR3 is TGTGCCAGCAGCTTAGGTCGGTCCGCCTTGGTTGGTGAAAAACTGTTTTTT. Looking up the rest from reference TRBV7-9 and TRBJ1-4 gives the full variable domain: DTGVSQNPRHKITKRGQNVTFRCDPISEHNRLYWYRQTLGQGPEFLTYFQNEAQLEKSRLLSDRFSAERPKGSFSTLEIQRTEQGDSAMYLCASSLGRSALVGEKLFFGSGTQLSVL.

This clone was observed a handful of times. The CDR3 DNA follows: TGCGCCAGCAGCTTGACGGGACAGGGGGCCCACGAGCAGTACTTC. It translates to CASSLTGQGAHEQYF. The chain is built from TRBV5-1 and TRBJ2-7; TRBD1 aligns across 12 bases. Germline CDR1 reads SGHRS; CDR2 reads YFSETQ. The V gene end was trimmed by 1 base and the J gene end by 5 bases; junction bases not matched to a gene: 4. The CDR3 contains 15 residues.

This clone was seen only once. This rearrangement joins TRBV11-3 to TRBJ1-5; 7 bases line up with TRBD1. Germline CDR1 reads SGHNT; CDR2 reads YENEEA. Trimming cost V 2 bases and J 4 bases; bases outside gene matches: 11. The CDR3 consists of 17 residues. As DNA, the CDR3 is TGTGCCAGCAGCTTACCTGGCGGGACAGTTTGGAATCAGCCCCAGCATTTT. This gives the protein CASSLPGGTVWNQPQHF.

The CDR3 nucleotides are TGTGCCAGCAGCTTGTCGGATGAAAAACTGTTTTTT. This codes for CASSLSDEKLFF. J is TRBJ1-4 and V is TRBV5-6; D remains unclear. With 1 base removed from V and 6 bases from J, the gap between germline ends came to 4 bases. There are 12 residues in the CDR3. Germline-derived CDR1 and CDR2 are SGHDT and YYEEEE.

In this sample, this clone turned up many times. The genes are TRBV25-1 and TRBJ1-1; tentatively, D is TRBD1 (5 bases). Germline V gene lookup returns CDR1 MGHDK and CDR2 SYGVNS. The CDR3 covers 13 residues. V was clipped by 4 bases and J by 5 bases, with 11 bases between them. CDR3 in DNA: TGTGCCAGCAGTGGGGGATCAGGGACTGAAGCTTTCTTT. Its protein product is CASSGGSGTEAFF.

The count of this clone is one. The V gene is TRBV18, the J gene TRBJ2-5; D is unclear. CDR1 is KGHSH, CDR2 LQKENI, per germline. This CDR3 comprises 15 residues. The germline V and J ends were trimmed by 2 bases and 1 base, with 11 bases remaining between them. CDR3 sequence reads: CASSPGVLRQETQYF. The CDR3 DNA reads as TGTGCCAGCTCACCAGGTGTCCTCCGCCAAGAGACCCAGTACTTC. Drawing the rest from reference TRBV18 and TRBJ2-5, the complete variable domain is NAGVMQNPRHLVRRRGQEARLRCSPMKGHSHVYWYRQLPEEGLKFMVYLQKENIIDESGMPKERFSAEFPKEGPSILRIQQVVRGDSAAYFCASSPGVLRQETQYFGPGTRLLVL.

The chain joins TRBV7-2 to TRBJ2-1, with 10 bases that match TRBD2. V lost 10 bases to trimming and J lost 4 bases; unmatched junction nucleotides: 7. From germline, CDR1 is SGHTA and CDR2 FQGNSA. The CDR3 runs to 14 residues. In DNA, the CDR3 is TGTGCCACGTCCGGGACTAGCGCATACAATGAGCAGTTCTTC. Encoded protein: CATSGTSAYNEQFF.

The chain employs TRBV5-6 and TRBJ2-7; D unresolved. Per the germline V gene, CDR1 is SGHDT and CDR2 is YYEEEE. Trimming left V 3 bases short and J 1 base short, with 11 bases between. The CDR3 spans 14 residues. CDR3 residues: CASSYGSGSYEQYF. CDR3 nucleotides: TGTGCCAGCAGCTACGGATCTGGGTCCTACGAGCAGTACTTC.

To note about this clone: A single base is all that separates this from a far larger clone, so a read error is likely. The CDR3 sequence: CASSNTDTQYF. CDR3 sequence (DNA): TGTGCCAGCAGCAACACAGATACGCAGTATTTT. The chain employs TRBV7-9 and TRBJ2-3, with D unclear. V dropped 5 bases and J dropped 2 bases, with 2 bases sitting between them. The CDR3 has 11 amino acids. From germline, CDR1 is SEHNR and CDR2 FQNEAQ (reference sequence).

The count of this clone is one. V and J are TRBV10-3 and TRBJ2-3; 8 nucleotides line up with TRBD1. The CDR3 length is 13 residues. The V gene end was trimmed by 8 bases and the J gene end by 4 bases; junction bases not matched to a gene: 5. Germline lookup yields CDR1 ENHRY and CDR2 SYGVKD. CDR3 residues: CAIQGAGADTQYF. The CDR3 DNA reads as TGTGCCATCCAGGGGGCCGGCGCAGATACGCAGTATTTT.

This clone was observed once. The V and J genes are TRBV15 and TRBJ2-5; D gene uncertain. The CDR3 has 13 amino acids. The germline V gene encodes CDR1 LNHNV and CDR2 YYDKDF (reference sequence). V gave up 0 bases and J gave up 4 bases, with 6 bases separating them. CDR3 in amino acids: CATSRDRRETQYF. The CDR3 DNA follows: TGTGCCACCAGCAGAGATAGGCGAGAGACCCAGTACTTC.

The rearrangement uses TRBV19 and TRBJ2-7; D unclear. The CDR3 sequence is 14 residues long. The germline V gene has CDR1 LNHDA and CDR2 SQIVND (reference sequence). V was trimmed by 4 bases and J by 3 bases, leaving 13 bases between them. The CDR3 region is CASSKDLSNYEQYF. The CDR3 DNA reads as TGTGCCAGTAGTAAAGACCTTAGTAACTACGAGCAGTACTTC.

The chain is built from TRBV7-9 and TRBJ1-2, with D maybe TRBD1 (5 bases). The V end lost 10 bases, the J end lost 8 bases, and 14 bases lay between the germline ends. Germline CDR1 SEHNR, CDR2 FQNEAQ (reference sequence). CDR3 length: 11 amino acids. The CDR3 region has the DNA TGTGCCATTTGGGGCGCCGGGGGCTACACCTTC. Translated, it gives CAIWGAGGYTF. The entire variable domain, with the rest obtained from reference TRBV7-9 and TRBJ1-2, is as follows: DTGVSQNPRHKITKRGQNVTFRCDPISEHNRLYWYRQTLGQGPEFLTYFQNEAQLEKSRLLSDRFSAERPKGSFSTLEIQRTEQGDSAMYLCAIWGAGGYTFGSGTRLTVV.

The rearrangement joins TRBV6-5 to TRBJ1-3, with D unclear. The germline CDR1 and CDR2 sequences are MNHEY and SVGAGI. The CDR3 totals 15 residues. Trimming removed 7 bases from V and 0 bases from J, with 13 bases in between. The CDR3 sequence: CASTHQWGSGNTIYF. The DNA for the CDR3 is TGTGCCAGCACCCACCAGTGGGGCTCTGGAAACACCATATATTTT.

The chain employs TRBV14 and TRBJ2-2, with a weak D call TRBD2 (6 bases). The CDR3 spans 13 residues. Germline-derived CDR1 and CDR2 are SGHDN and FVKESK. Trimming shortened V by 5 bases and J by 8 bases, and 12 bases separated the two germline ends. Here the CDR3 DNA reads TGTGCCAGCAGCTACCTCCGGGGGGGGGAGCTGTTTTTT. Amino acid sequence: CASSYLRGGELFF.

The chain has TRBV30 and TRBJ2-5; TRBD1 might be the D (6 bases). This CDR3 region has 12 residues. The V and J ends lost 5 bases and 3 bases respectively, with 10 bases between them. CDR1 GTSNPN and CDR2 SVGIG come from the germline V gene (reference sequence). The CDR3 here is CAWGTGKETQYF. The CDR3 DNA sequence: TGTGCCTGGGGAACAGGGAAAGAGACCCAGTACTTC.

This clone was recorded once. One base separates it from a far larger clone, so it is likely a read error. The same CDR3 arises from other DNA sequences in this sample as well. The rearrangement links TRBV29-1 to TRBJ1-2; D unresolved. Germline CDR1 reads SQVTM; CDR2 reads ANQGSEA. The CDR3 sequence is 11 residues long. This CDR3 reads CSESSNYGYTF. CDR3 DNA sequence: TGCAGCGAGTCCTCAAACTATGGCTACACATTC.